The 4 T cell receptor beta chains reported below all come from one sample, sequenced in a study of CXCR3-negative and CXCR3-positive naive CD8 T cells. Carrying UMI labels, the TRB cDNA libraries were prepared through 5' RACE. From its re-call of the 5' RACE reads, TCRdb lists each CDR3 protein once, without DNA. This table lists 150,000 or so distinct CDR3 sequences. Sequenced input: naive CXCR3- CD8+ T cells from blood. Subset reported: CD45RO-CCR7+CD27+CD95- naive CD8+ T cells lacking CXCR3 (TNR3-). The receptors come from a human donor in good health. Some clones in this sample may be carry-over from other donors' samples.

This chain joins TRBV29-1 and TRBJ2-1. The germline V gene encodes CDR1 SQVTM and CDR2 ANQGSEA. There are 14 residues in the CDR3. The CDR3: CSVPKQDTYNEQFF.

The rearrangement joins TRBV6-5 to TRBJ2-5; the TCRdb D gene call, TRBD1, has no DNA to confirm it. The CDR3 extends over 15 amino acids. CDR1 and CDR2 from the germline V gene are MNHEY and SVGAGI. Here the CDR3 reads CASSANEGVTETQYF.

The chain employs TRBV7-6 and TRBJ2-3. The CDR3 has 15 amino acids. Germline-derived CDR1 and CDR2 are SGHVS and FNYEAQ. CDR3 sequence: CASSFMFERTDTQYF. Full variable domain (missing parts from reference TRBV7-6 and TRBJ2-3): GAGVSQSPRYKVTKRGQDVALRCDPISGHVSLYWYRQALGQGPEFLTYFNYEAQQDKSGLPNDRFSAERPEGSISTLTIQRTEQRDSAMYRCASSFMFERTDTQYFGPGTRLTVL.

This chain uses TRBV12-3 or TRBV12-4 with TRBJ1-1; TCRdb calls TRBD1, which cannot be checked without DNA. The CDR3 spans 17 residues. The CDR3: CASEGSGDGFWRTEAFF.